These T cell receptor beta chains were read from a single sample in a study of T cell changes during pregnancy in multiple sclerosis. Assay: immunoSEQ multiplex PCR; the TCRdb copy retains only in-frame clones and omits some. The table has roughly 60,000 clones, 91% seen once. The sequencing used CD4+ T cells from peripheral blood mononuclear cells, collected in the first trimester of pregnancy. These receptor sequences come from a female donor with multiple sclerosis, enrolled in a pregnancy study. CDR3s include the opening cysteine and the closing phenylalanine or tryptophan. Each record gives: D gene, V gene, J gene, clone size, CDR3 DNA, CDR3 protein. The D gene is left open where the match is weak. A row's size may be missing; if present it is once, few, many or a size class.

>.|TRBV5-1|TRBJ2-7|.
TGCGCCAGCAGCTTGGCCGGTGTAAGCTCCTACGAGCAGTACTTC
CASSLAGVSSYEQYF
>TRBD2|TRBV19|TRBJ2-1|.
TGTGCCAGTAGTATCGGACGGACTAGCGGGGTTAGCTCCTACAATGAGCAGTTCTTC
CASSIGRTSGVSSYNEQFF
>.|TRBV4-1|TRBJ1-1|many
TGCGCCAGCAGGGGGCCTCTAATGAACACTGAAGCTTTCTTT
CASRGPLMNTEAFF
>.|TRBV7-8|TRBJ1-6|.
TGTGCCAGCAGCTTAGCGCGGCAGGGGAGCTCCTATAATTCACCCCTCCACTTT
CASSLARQGSSYNSPLHF
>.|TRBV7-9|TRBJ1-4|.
TGTGCCAGCAGCTTTCTCGCTGCTGGGGCGAATGAAAAACTGTTTTTT
CASSFLAAGANEKLFF
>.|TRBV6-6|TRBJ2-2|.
TGTGCCAGCAGCCGGGGCACCGGGGAGCTGTTTTTT
CASSRGTGELFF
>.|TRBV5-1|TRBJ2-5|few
TGCGCCAGCAGCTGGAAAGCTGCTCGGGAAGAGACCCAGTACTTC
CASSWKAAREETQYF
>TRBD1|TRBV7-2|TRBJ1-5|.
TGTGCCAGCAGCTTTACAGGGGATACTCAGCCCCAGCATTTT
CASSFTGDTQPQHF
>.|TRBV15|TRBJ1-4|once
TGTGCCACCAGCACGAATTGGCGGAAGTCCTCAACTAATGAAAAACTGTTTTTT
CATSTNWRKSSTNEKLFF
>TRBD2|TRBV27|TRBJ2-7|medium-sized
TGTGCCAGCAGTTTAGGACTAGCGGGGGTCAACGAGCAGTACTTC
CASSLGLAGVNEQYF
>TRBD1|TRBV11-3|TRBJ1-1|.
TGTGCCAGCAGCAGGGGGCCCGGGGACACTGAAGCTTTCTTT
CASSRGPGDTEAFF
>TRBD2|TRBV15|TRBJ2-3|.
TGTGCCACCAGGGTCGGGACTAGCGGGCCCACAGATACGCAGTATTTT
CATRVGTSGPTDTQYF
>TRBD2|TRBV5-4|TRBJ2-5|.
TGTGCCAGCACCGTTGTGGGAGCGGGGGAAGTCGGGACCCAGTACTTC
CASTVVGAGEVGTQYF
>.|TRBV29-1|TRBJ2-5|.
TGCAGCGTTCACTCCCCCCGGCAGGGACAAGAGACCCAGTACTTC
CSVHSPRQGQETQYF